The sequence of this TCR beta chain was determined in a study of blood T cells in healthy people across ages. The donors, aged about 6 to 95, were healthy Caucasians from Russia. Total RNA extraction produced at least 5.5 micrograms (per sample) for the study. Germline lookup yields CDR1 MNHNS and CDR2 SASEGT. J gave up 2 bases and V 5 bases, and 4 bases lay outside the gene matches. The CDR3 contains 15 residues. Through a sample-barcoded 5' primer and a J-beta primer mix, a second PCR was run for roughly 7 to 12 cycles. Via MiXCR, TCRdb re-called the 5' RACE reads, giving one row per CDR3 protein. The sample comprises 800,000 to 1,000,000 distinct CDR3 sequences, roughly 52% of which are singletons, and around 15% rests with the top ten. Findings of the study overall: Comparison with aged donors showed that long-lived donors had more naive CD4+ cells and higher diversity. Strong correlation was found linking TCR beta diversity to naive T cell percentage.

In regard to this clonotype: The antigen remains undetermined.

The clonotype originates from a man aged 25-40 years in good health. The chain recombines TRBV6-1 with TRBJ2-7, with 12 bases identical to TRBD2. The sample consisted of blood. The CDR3 is CASSKRTSGAYEQYF. The DNA of the CDR3 is TGTGCCAGCAGTAAAAGGACTAGCGGGGCCTACGAGCAGTACTTC.